The subject of this entry is one T cell receptor (beta chain). The antigen is not known. This specimen belongs to a study of T cell repertoires in cytomegalovirus infection. In the study overall: Carrying CMV and the relevant HLA type showed in public TCR beta signatures. Findings of the study overall: The ex vivo response was dominated by HLA-C-restricted CMV-specific TCR beta clonotypes. Cumulated frequencies of public TCR beta families served to identify carriers of CMV plus the relevant HLA.

CDR3 length: 13 residues. Germline V gene lookup returns CDR1 SGHAT and CDR2 FQDESV (reference sequence). The V and J ends lost 8 bases and 1 base respectively, with 10 bases between them. TCRdb analysed the reads with MiXCR anew, one entry per CDR3 protein. The data contain more than 55,000 distinct CDR3 sequences, roughly 20% of them seen just once; the ten biggest clones take up approximately 61%. This chain connects TRBV11-1 to TRBJ2-3; perhaps TRBD2 as D (6 bases). The TCR originated in a human donor in good health (CMV status not recorded). Some clones in this sample may be carry-over from other donors' samples. Sequences were derived from CD8+ T cells from cultured PBMCs, sampled from culture after CMV antigen stimulation. The CDR3 loop is CASRGFGTDTQYF. In DNA form, the CDR3 reads TGTGCCAGCCGGGGGTTTGGCACAGATACGCAGTATTTT.